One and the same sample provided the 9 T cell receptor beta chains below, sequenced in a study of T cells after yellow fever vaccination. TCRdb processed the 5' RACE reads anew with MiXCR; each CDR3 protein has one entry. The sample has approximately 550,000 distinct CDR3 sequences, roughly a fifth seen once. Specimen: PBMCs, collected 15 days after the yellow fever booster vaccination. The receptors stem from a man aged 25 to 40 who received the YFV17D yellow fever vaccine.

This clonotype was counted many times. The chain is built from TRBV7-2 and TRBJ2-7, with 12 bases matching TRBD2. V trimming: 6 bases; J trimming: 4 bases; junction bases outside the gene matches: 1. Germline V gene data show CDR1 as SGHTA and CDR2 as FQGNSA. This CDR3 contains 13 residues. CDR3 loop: CASRTSGSYEQYF. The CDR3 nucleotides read TGTGCCAGCAGGACTAGCGGGAGTTACGAGCAGTACTTC.

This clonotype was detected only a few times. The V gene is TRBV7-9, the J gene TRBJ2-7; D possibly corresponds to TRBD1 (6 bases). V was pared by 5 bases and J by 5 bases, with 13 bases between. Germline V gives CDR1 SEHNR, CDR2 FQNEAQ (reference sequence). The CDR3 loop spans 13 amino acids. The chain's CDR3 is CASSQQGQDEQYF. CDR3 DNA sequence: TGTGCCAGCAGCCAACAGGGCCAAGACGAGCAGTACTTC.

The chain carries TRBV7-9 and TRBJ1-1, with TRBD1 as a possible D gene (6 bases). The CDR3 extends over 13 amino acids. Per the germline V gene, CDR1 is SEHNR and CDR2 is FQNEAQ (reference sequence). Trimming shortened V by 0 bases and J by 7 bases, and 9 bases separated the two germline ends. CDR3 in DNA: TGTGCCAGCAGCTTAGCAGGGGGACATGAAGCTTTCTTT. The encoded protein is CASSLAGGHEAFF. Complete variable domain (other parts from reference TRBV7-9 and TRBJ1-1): DTGVSQNPRHKITKRGQNVTFRCDPISEHNRLYWYRQTLGQGPEFLTYFQNEAQLEKSRLLSDRFSAERPKGSFSTLEIQRTEQGDSAMYLCASSLAGGHEAFFGQGTRLTVV.

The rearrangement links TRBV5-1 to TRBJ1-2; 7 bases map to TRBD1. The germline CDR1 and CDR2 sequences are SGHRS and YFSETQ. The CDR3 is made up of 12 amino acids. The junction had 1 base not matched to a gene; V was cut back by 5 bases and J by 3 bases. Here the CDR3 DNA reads TGCGCCAGCAGTACAGGGGACTATGGCTACACCTTC. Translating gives CASSTGDYGYTF. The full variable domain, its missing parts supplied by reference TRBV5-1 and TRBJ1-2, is KAGVTQTPRYLIKTRGQQVTLSCSPISGHRSVSWYQQTPGQGLQFLFEYFSETQRNKGNFPGRFSGRQFSNSRSEMNVSTLELGDSALYLCASSTGDYGYTFGSGTRLTVV.

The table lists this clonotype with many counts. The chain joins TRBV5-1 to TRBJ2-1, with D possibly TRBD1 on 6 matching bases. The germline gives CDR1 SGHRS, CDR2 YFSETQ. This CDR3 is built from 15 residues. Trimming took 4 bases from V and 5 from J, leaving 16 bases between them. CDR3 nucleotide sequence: TGCGCCAGCAGCAGGGCAGGGGAACTCAACAATGAGCAGTTCTTC. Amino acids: CASSRAGELNNEQFF.

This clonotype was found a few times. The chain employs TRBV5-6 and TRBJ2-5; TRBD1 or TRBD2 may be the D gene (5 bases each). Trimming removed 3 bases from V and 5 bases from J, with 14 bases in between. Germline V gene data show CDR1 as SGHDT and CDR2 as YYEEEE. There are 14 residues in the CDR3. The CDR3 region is CASSSPREGETQYF. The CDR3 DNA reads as TGTGCCAGCAGCTCCCCTCGAGAGGGGGAGACCCAGTACTTC.

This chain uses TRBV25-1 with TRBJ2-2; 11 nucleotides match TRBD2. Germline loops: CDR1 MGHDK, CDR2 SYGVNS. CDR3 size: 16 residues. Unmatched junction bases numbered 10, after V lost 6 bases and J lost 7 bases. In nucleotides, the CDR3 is TGTGCCAGCAGCGATACTAGCGGGAGTTCGATCGGGGAGCTGTTTTTT. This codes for CASSDTSGSSIGELFF.

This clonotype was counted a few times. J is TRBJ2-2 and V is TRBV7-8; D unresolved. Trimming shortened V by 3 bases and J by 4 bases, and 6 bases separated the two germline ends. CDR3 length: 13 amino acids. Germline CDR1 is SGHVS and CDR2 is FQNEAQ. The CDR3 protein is CASSLRPTGELFF. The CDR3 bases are TGTGCCAGCAGCTTGAGACCCACCGGGGAGCTGTTTTTT.

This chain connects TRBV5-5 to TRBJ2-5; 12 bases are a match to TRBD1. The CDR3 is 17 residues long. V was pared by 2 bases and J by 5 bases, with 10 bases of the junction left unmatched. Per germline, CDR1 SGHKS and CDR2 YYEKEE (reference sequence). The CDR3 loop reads CASSFRAGTGGWETQYF. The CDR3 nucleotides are TGTGCCAGCAGCTTCAGGGCGGGGACAGGGGGCTGGGAGACCCAGTACTTC.